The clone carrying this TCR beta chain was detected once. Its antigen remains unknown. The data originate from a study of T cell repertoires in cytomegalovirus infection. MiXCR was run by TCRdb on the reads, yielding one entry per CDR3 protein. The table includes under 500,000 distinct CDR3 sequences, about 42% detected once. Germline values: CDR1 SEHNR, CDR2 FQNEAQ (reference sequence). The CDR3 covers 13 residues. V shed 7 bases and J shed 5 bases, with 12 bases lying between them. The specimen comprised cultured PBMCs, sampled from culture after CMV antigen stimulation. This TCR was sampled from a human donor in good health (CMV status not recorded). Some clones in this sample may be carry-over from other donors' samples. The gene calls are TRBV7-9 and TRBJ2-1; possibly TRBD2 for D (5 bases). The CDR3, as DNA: TGTGCCAGCACCCCAAGACTAAACAATGAGCAGTTCTTC. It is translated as CASTPRLNNEQFF.